The source of this TCR beta chain is a study of blood T cell repertoires in COVID-19. Looking at the study overall: Nucleic acid was either cDNA or gDNA, and it came from T cells, B-cell-depleted T cells, or PBMCs.

From germline, CDR1 is MNHEY and CDR2 SVGAGI. V shed 4 bases, J shed 5 bases, and the junction held 6 bases outside the gene matches. There are 15 residues in the CDR3. Authors' processing steps: From reference gene primer amplification, estimates of nucleated cell counts were derived. Profiling relied on immunoSEQ multiplex PCR, and the TCRdb table lists in-frame clones only, not all of them. Clonal size and the V and J genes are those of that table, whereas D and trimming came from the DNA. The sample comprises around 130,000 clones, about 88% of which are singletons, and roughly 15% rests with the top ten.

This sequence joins TRBV6-5 and TRBJ2-3, with 10 bases matching TRBD2. The TCR originated in a woman at least 80 years old with acute or convalescent COVID-19. The source material was peripheral blood. The CDR3 is CASSLVAGGEDTQYF. The CDR3 bases are TGTGCCAGCAGTTTGGTAGCGGGAGGAGAAGATACGCAGTATTTT.